This TCR beta chain was identified during a study of blood T cell repertoires in COVID-19. Per the original data handling: Amplification of reference gene primers was used by the study to estimate nucleated cell counts. TCRdb's table, derived via immunoSEQ multiplex PCR, lists solely in-frame clones and lacks some. V and J calls and clone size are given by that table; D and trimming were obtained from the DNA. The profile shows under 100,000 clones, approximately 90% of them singletons. This CDR3 spans 13 amino acids. Per the germline V gene, CDR1 is MDHEN and CDR2 is SYDVKM. V lost 10 bases, J lost 1 base, and 10 bases lay in between.

Sequencing input: peripheral blood. This receptor was taken from a man aged 50 or older with acute or convalescent COVID-19. This chain joins TRBV28 and TRBJ2-2; D gene ambiguous. This CDR3 is CAINRLNTGELFF. CDR3 bases: TGTGCCATTAACCGACTGAACACCGGGGAGCTGTTTTTT.